This T cell receptor (beta chain) was retrieved from a study of technical replicates of blood from a handful of donors. Sequenced by immunoSEQ multiplex PCR; TCRdb stores in-frame clones only, minus some. Of tens of thousands of clones listed, approximately 95% are singletons. This CDR3 has 14 residues. V was pared by 2 bases and J by 4 bases, with 11 bases between. CDR1 SGHTA and CDR2 FQGNSA come from the germline V gene. This receptor was taken from a human donor in good health. Some clones in this sample may be carry-over from other donors' samples. The sequenced sample consisted of PBMCs. The chain carries TRBV7-2 and TRBJ2-5; TRBD1 might be the D (6 bases). The CDR3 coding sequence is TGTGCCAGCAGCTTAAGGACAGACGGAGAGACCCAGTACTTC. Its translation: CASSLRTDGETQYF.